At least ten counts were recorded for the clone carrying this T cell receptor beta chain. This specimen belongs to a study of blood T cell repertoires in COVID-19. Study details: The cDNA or gDNA used as material had been derived from T cells, B-cell-depleted T cells, or PBMCs.

Looked up from germline, CDR1 is MNHEY and CDR2 is SMNVEV (reference sequence). V was trimmed by 5 bases and J by 7 bases, leaving 15 bases between them. This CDR3 has 15 amino acids. The repertoire was sequenced with immunoSEQ multiplex PCR; TCRdb's copy has only in-frame clones and lacks some. The data show about 160,000 clones, more than 70% seen once. Cohort 3 recovered donors had two negative PCRs, clearance, or symptom resolution. Sample: PBMCs or T cells enriched from blood (not recorded which). The V gene is TRBV27, the J gene TRBJ1-6; D possibly corresponds to TRBD1 (5 bases). The TCR originated in a man in his forties or fifties who had recovered from COVID-19. In DNA, the CDR3 is TGTGCCAGCAGTCCGTGGGATCCAGGGAATTCACCCCTCCACTTT. Amino acid sequence: CASSPWDPGNSPLHF.